Listed here are 13 T cell receptor beta chains from one sample, sequenced in a study of T cell responses to AZD1222 COVID-19 vaccine. Sequencing used immunoSEQ multiplex PCR; TCRdb keeps in-frame clones, though not all of them. The data hold 100,000 to 150,000 clones, with 91% observed a single time. The starting material was peripheral blood, obtained 28 days after the second AZD1222 dose. The source of these receptors is an adult who received the AZD1222 COVID-19 vaccine.

V is TRBV7-8 and J is TRBJ2-7; 7 bases map to TRBD1. The CDR3 contains 14 residues. With 1 base clipped from V and 2 bases from J, the junction kept 2 bases outside the gene matches. Germline CDR1 reads SGHVS; CDR2 reads FQNEAQ. DNA of the CDR3: TGTGCCAGCAGCTTAGTGACAGGGACCTACGAGCAGTACTTC. It encodes CASSLVTGTYEQYF.

The chain couples TRBV19 to TRBJ1-3, with 7 bases identical to TRBD1. This CDR3 is 15 amino acids long. Trimming cost V 9 bases and J 0 bases; bases outside gene matches: 8. Looked up from germline, CDR1 is LNHDA and CDR2 is SQIVND (reference sequence). The CDR3 DNA follows: TGTGCCAGCGGAACAGGGGACTTCTCTGGAAACACCATATATTTT. Encoded protein: CASGTGDFSGNTIYF.

As to this clone: The same CDR3 can be traced to other DNA sequences in this sample. This chain connects TRBV5-1 to TRBJ1-1, with a weak D call TRBD1 (6 bases). The ends were cut back, 4 bases at V and 1 base at J, with 11 bases in the middle. The CDR3 has 14 amino acids. Germline loops: CDR1 SGHRS, CDR2 YFSETQ. The CDR3 DNA is TGCGCCAGCAGCACAGGGACGGAGAACACTGAAGCTTTCTTT. This gives the protein CASSTGTENTEAFF.

The sample holds a few counts of this clone. The gene calls are TRBV9 and TRBJ2-7, with 10 bases fitting TRBD1. The CDR3 consists of 15 residues. Germline V gene sequence: CDR1 SGDLS, CDR2 YYNGEE. V shed 4 bases and J 4 bases; nucleotides not matched to a gene: 8. Here the CDR3 reads CASSPSDRGLYEQYF. CDR3 DNA sequence: TGTGCCAGCAGCCCCAGCGACAGGGGGCTATACGAGCAGTACTTC. The complete variable domain, with remaining parts taken from reference TRBV9 and TRBJ2-7, reads DSGVTQTPKHLITATGQRVTLRCSPRSGDLSVYWYQQSLDQGLQFLIQYYNGEERAKGNILERFSAQQFPDLHSELNLSSLELGDSALYFCASSPSDRGLYEQYFGPGTRLTVT.

A single count supports this clone. V is TRBV6-2 or TRBV6-3 and J is TRBJ1-2; D remains ambiguous. The V end lost 2 bases, the J end lost 2 bases, and 3 bases lay between the germline ends. Per germline, CDR1 MNHEY and CDR2 SVGEGT. The CDR3 sequence is 12 residues long. CDR3 bases: TGTGCCAGCAGTTACGGGAACTATGGCTACACCTTC. The encoded protein is CASSYGNYGYTF.

This chain joins TRBV7-9 and TRBJ1-1, with D possibly TRBD1 on 5 matching bases. V gave up 4 bases and J gave up 10 bases, with 16 bases separating them. Germline lookup yields CDR1 SEHNR and CDR2 FQNEAQ (reference sequence). The CDR3 is made up of 13 amino acids. Here the CDR3 reads CASSSGAQVTAFF. The CDR3 bases are TGTGCCAGCAGCTCTGGGGCACAGGTTACAGCTTTCTTT.

The J gene is TRBJ1-4, the V gene TRBV4-1; no clear D. The CDR3 contains 13 residues. From germline, CDR1 is MGHRA and CDR2 YSYEKL. V lost 5 bases, J lost 4 bases, and 8 bases lay in between. The CDR3 nucleotides are TGCGCCAGCAGCTGGATCATTAATGAAAAACTGTTTTTT. Amino acid sequence: CASSWIINEKLFF.

The rearrangement joins TRBV7-3 to TRBJ1-2, with 7 bases that match TRBD1. V lost 5 bases to trimming and J lost 2 bases; unmatched junction nucleotides: 2. The length of the CDR3 is 13 residues. The germline CDR1 and CDR2 sequences are SGHTA and FQGTGA. The CDR3 reads CASSEQGNYGYTF. CDR3 in DNA: TGTGCCAGCAGCGAACAGGGGAACTATGGCTACACCTTC.

This chain connects TRBV29-1 to TRBJ1-1; 7 bases match TRBD1. Germline assignment: CDR1 SQVTM and CDR2 ANQGSEA. The CDR3 sequence is 17 residues long. The V and J ends lost 4 bases and 1 base, in that order; junction bases with no gene match: 15. The CDR3 is CSVGGQSLRGANTEAFF. DNA of the CDR3: TGCAGCGTTGGGGGACAGTCCCTACGCGGGGCGAACACTGAAGCTTTCTTT.

The chain uses TRBV9 and TRBJ2-1; D unresolved. This CDR3 region has 15 residues. Trimming pared 1 base from V and 0 bases from J, leaving 8 bases between. Germline lookup yields CDR1 SGDLS and CDR2 YYNGEE. The CDR3 coding sequence is TGTGCCAGCAGCGTAAGCCTTAGCTCCTACAATGAGCAGTTCTTC. Its protein product is CASSVSLSSYNEQFF.

The chain couples TRBV29-1 to TRBJ1-1; D not certain. This CDR3 is built from 13 residues. Germline assignment: CDR1 SQVTM and CDR2 ANQGSEA. The V and J ends lost 4 bases and 5 bases respectively, with 14 bases between them. CDR3 in amino acids: CSVVVQIRTEAFF. DNA of the CDR3: TGCAGCGTTGTGGTGCAGATTAGGACTGAAGCTTTCTTT.

This chain connects TRBV7-2 to TRBJ2-1; TRBD2 matches at 10 bases. Germline V gene data show CDR1 as SGHTA and CDR2 as FQGNSA. There are 15 residues in the CDR3. V lost 4 bases to trimming and J lost 10 bases; unmatched junction nucleotides: 10. The CDR3 loop is CASSSSVLAGWEQFF. CDR3 bases: TGTGCCAGCAGCTCCTCGGTACTAGCGGGATGGGAGCAGTTCTTC.

The V and J genes are TRBV3-1 (or the pseudogene TRBV3-2) and TRBJ1-2; 9 nucleotides agree with TRBD1. The CDR3 length is 14 residues. V was clipped by 6 bases and J by 12 bases; unmatched bases: 14. Per the germline V gene, CDR1 is LGHDT and CDR2 is YNNKEL (reference sequence). CDR3 region: CASSHLGTGQGDTF. CDR3 bases: TGTGCCAGCAGTCACCTAGGGACAGGGCAGGGGGACACCTTC.